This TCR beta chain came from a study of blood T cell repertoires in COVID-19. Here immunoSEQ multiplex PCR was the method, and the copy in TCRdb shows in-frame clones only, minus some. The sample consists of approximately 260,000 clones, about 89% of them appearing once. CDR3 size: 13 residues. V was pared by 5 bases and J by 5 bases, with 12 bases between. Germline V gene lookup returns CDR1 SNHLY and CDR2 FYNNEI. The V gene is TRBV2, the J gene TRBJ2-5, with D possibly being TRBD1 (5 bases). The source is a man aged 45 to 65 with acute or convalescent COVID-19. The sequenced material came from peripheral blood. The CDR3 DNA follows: TGTGCCAGCAGTAAAGACAGTGGGGAGACCCAGTACTTC. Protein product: CASSKDSGETQYF.